These T cell receptor beta chains were read from a single sample in a study of molecular identifiers for immune sequencing clone quantification. A single record per CDR3 protein comes from TCRdb applying MiXCR to the PCR reads. The table lists approximately 8,000 distinct CDR3 sequences, roughly 37% of them singletons. Specimen: naive CD8+ T cells from blood, with Jurkat cell RNA spiked in. The source of these receptors is a human donor in good health. Some libraries in this study had Jurkat cell RNA spiked in. Each CDR3 is given with its conserved first and last residue. D genes are given only for firm matches. Only some rows state a clone size, as once, few, many or a class for expanded clones.

d_call: .; j_call: TRBJ1-6; v_call: TRBV20-1; clone_size: .; cdr3_nt: TGCAGTGCTAGAGTTGGGGGGCTGGTTTCACCCCTCCACTTT; cdr3_aa: CSARVGGLVSPLHF
d_call: .; j_call: TRBJ1-3; v_call: TRBV6-6; clone_size: .; cdr3_nt: TGTGCCAGCAGTTACTCTCCAGTTATCTCTGGAAACACCATATATTTT; cdr3_aa: CASSYSPVISGNTIYF
d_call: .; j_call: TRBJ2-7; v_call: TRBV7-8; clone_size: few; cdr3_nt: TGTGCCAGCAGCTTATCGTGGGATAATTCCTACGAGCAGTACTTC; cdr3_aa: CASSLSWDNSYEQYF
d_call: .; j_call: TRBJ2-7; v_call: TRBV6-1; clone_size: .; cdr3_nt: TGTGCCGGCAGTCCGGGGACGGGCTACGAGCAGTACTTC; cdr3_aa: CAGSPGTGYEQYF
d_call: .; j_call: TRBJ2-3; v_call: TRBV13; clone_size: few; cdr3_nt: TGTGCCAGCAGCTTGATAACGGGACGCACAGATACGCAGTATTTT; cdr3_aa: CASSLITGRTDTQYF
d_call: .; j_call: TRBJ1-6; v_call: TRBV12-3/TRBV12-4; clone_size: .; cdr3_nt: TGTGCCAGCAGCCCCGGTTGGGAAAGGGGATCACCCCTCCACTTT; cdr3_aa: CASSPGWERGSPLHF
d_call: .; j_call: TRBJ1-4; v_call: TRBV28; clone_size: .; cdr3_nt: TGTGCCAGCGGAGTGGAACTAGAAAAACTGTTTTTT; cdr3_aa: CASGVELEKLFF
d_call: TRBD2; j_call: TRBJ2-1; v_call: TRBV5-6; clone_size: medium-sized; cdr3_nt: TGTGCCAGCAGCTTGTTTAGCGGGAGGGTCCCAGGTAATGAGCAGTTCTTC; cdr3_aa: CASSLFSGRVPGNEQFF
d_call: .; j_call: TRBJ2-5; v_call: TRBV7-6; clone_size: .; cdr3_nt: TGTGCCAGCAGCTTAACGGGGGGCTTAGAGACCCAGTACTTC; cdr3_aa: CASSLTGGLETQYF
d_call: .; j_call: TRBJ2-3; v_call: TRBV29-1; clone_size: medium-sized; cdr3_nt: TGCAGCGTTGCCCTGGGGGAGGCCTTCACAGATACGCAGTATTTT; cdr3_aa: CSVALGEAFTDTQYF
d_call: .; j_call: TRBJ1-1; v_call: TRBV2; clone_size: .; cdr3_nt: TGTGCCAGCAGCACGGGACGAACCAACACTGAAGCTTTCTTT; cdr3_aa: CASSTGRTNTEAFF
d_call: .; j_call: TRBJ2-7; v_call: TRBV7-8; clone_size: medium-sized; cdr3_nt: TGTGCCAGCAGCCCAACAGTACACGAGCAGTACTTC; cdr3_aa: CASSPTVHEQYF
d_call: .; j_call: TRBJ1-5; v_call: TRBV6-5; clone_size: .; cdr3_nt: TGTGCCAGCAGTGCGGATAGCAATCAGCCCCAGCATTTT; cdr3_aa: CASSADSNQPQHF
d_call: .; j_call: TRBJ1-5; v_call: TRBV7-9; clone_size: few; cdr3_nt: TGTGCCAGCAGCTTGGGCACAGATACGCAGCATTTT; cdr3_aa: CASSLGTDTQHF
d_call: TRBD2; j_call: TRBJ2-3; v_call: TRBV7-8; clone_size: .; cdr3_nt: TGTGCCAGCAGCTTAAGCGGGAGAACGGCAGATACGCAGTATTTT; cdr3_aa: CASSLSGRTADTQYF
d_call: .; j_call: TRBJ2-3; v_call: TRBV20-1; clone_size: .; cdr3_nt: TGCAGTGCTAGGGATTCGGGGTATCGGGTCTTAACAGATACGCAGTATTTT; cdr3_aa: CSARDSGYRVLTDTQYF
d_call: .; j_call: TRBJ2-7; v_call: TRBV29-1; clone_size: .; cdr3_nt: TGCAGCGTTGAAGATCTATACGAGCAGTACTTC; cdr3_aa: CSVEDLYEQYF
d_call: .; j_call: TRBJ2-3; v_call: TRBV6-5; clone_size: .; cdr3_nt: TGTGCCAGCAGTTACTCGAGGATCACAGATACGCAGTATTTT; cdr3_aa: CASSYSRITDTQYF
d_call: TRBD2; j_call: TRBJ2-2; v_call: TRBV9; clone_size: few; cdr3_nt: TGTGCCAGCAGCCAGCGGACGGGGGGGATGGAGCTGTTTTTT; cdr3_aa: CASSQRTGGMELFF
d_call: .; j_call: TRBJ2-7; v_call: TRBV29-1; clone_size: few; cdr3_nt: TGCAGCGCCCTCCTTAAAGACACCTACGAGCAGTACTTC; cdr3_aa: CSALLKDTYEQYF
d_call: .; j_call: TRBJ1-1; v_call: TRBV6-7; clone_size: few; cdr3_nt: TGTGCCAGCAGTTCCTCCCGGGACGGGGGGGGGACTGAAGCTTTCTTT; cdr3_aa: CASSSSRDGGGTEAFF
d_call: .; j_call: TRBJ2-2; v_call: TRBV6-4; clone_size: .; cdr3_nt: TGTGCCAGCAGTGACTCGATCGACGGGGAGCCGTTTTTT; cdr3_aa: CASSDSIDGEPFF
d_call: TRBD1; j_call: TRBJ2-5; v_call: TRBV6-2/TRBV6-3; clone_size: .; cdr3_nt: TGTGCCAGCACCAGCGAGGGACAGCAAGCGACCCAGTACTTC; cdr3_aa: CASTSEGQQATQYF
d_call: TRBD2; j_call: TRBJ2-1; v_call: TRBV20-1; clone_size: .; cdr3_nt: TGCTGTCAAACCCGGACTAGCGGGAATCTTGGTGAGCAGTTCTTC; cdr3_aa: CCQTRTSGNLGEQFF
d_call: .; j_call: TRBJ1-1; v_call: TRBV7-2; clone_size: medium-sized; cdr3_nt: TGTGCCAGCAGCTTCGCAGGAATGAACACTGAAGCTTTCTTT; cdr3_aa: CASSFAGMNTEAFF
d_call: TRBD1; j_call: TRBJ1-5; v_call: TRBV2; clone_size: few; cdr3_nt: TGTGCCAGTTCCAGGGGGCATGTTCAGCCCCAGCATTTT; cdr3_aa: CASSRGHVQPQHF
d_call: .; j_call: TRBJ2-3; v_call: TRBV9; clone_size: few; cdr3_nt: TGTGCCAGCAGCGTAGTTAGCGGCACAGATACGCAGTATTTT; cdr3_aa: CASSVVSGTDTQYF
d_call: .; j_call: TRBJ2-7; v_call: TRBV29-1; clone_size: medium-sized; cdr3_nt: TGCAGCGTTGAGCTGGAGAAGTACGAGCAGTACTTC; cdr3_aa: CSVELEKYEQYF
d_call: TRBD2; j_call: TRBJ2-3; v_call: TRBV28; clone_size: few; cdr3_nt: TGTGCCAGCAGTTTAAAGCGGGAGTGGGATACGCAGTATTTT; cdr3_aa: CASSLKREWDTQYF
d_call: .; j_call: TRBJ1-1; v_call: TRBV7-9; clone_size: medium-sized; cdr3_nt: TGTGCCAGCAGCTTTTGGGTTAATACTGAAGCTTTCTTT; cdr3_aa: CASSFWVNTEAFF
d_call: TRBD2; j_call: TRBJ2-1; v_call: TRBV28; clone_size: .; cdr3_nt: TGTGCCAGCAGTTTAATCCCTCTAGCGGGAGGAAACAATGAGCAGTTCTTC; cdr3_aa: CASSLIPLAGGNNEQFF
d_call: TRBD2; j_call: TRBJ2-3; v_call: TRBV28; clone_size: few; cdr3_nt: TGTGCCAGCAGTTTCAGGGAGGGCCTTGGAGATACGCAGTATTTT; cdr3_aa: CASSFREGLGDTQYF
d_call: .; j_call: TRBJ2-7; v_call: TRBV28; clone_size: .; cdr3_nt: TGTGCCAGCAGCCAACCACTGATCTACGAGCAGTACTTC; cdr3_aa: CASSQPLIYEQYF
d_call: .; j_call: TRBJ2-5; v_call: TRBV4-2; clone_size: .; cdr3_nt: TGTGCCAGCAGCTCCATGGACTTCGAAGAGACCCAGTACTTC; cdr3_aa: CASSSMDFEETQYF
d_call: TRBD2; j_call: TRBJ2-7; v_call: TRBV7-2; clone_size: medium-sized; cdr3_nt: TGTGCCAGCAGCTCGACTCCATTCAGCGGGAGGGCGCACTACGAGCAGTACTTC; cdr3_aa: CASSSTPFSGRAHYEQYF
d_call: TRBD1; j_call: TRBJ1-6; v_call: TRBV9; clone_size: .; cdr3_nt: TGTGCCAGCAGCCAGGACAGGAGCTCCTATAATTCACCCCTCCACTTT; cdr3_aa: CASSQDRSSYNSPLHF
d_call: .; j_call: TRBJ2-7; v_call: TRBV7-2; clone_size: medium-sized; cdr3_nt: TGTGCCAGCAGCCTCGGACACCCGCAGTACTTC; cdr3_aa: CASSLGHPQYF
d_call: .; j_call: TRBJ2-2; v_call: TRBV29-1; clone_size: .; cdr3_nt: TGCAGCGTTTTCTTCCGGGCCGGGGAGCTGTTTTTT; cdr3_aa: CSVFFRAGELFF
d_call: TRBD1; j_call: TRBJ1-1; v_call: TRBV19; clone_size: few; cdr3_nt: TGTGCCAGTAGTAAATATGACAGGGGGAACACTGAAGCTTTCTTT; cdr3_aa: CASSKYDRGNTEAFF
d_call: .; j_call: TRBJ2-3; v_call: TRBV5-4; clone_size: few; cdr3_nt: TGTGCCAGCAGCATGACCCCCACAGGGAGAGATACGCAGTATTTT; cdr3_aa: CASSMTPTGRDTQYF
d_call: TRBD2; j_call: TRBJ2-5; v_call: TRBV6-5; clone_size: .; cdr3_nt: TGTGCCAGCCACCACACGTATAGCGGGATAGAGACCCAGTACTTC; cdr3_aa: CASHHTYSGIETQYF
d_call: TRBD1; j_call: TRBJ1-1; v_call: TRBV6-2/TRBV6-3; clone_size: .; cdr3_nt: TGTGCCAGCAGTTATATGCCCCGAAACCGGGACAGCTTTATGAACACTGAAGCTTTCTTT; cdr3_aa: CASSYMPRNRDSFMNTEAFF
d_call: .; j_call: TRBJ1-5; v_call: TRBV4-1; clone_size: .; cdr3_nt: TGCGCCAGCCCCCCAGGGGTTGGGGCAAATCAGCCCCAGCATTTT; cdr3_aa: CASPPGVGANQPQHF
d_call: TRBD1; j_call: TRBJ1-5; v_call: TRBV28; clone_size: .; cdr3_nt: TGTGCCAGCAGTACGGCTAGACAGGGAGTCAATCTGCCCCAGCATTTT; cdr3_aa: CASSTARQGVNLPQHF
d_call: .; j_call: TRBJ2-5; v_call: TRBV14; clone_size: .; cdr3_nt: TGTGCCAGCAGCCAATGGGCCACAGAGACCCAGTACTTC; cdr3_aa: CASSQWATETQYF
d_call: .; j_call: TRBJ2-3; v_call: TRBV9; clone_size: few; cdr3_nt: TGTGCCAGCAGCGAGGGGGGCCTTCAGTATTTT; cdr3_aa: CASSEGGLQYF
d_call: .; j_call: TRBJ2-7; v_call: TRBV7-9; clone_size: few; cdr3_nt: TGTGCCAGCAGCTTCGGTTCCGGGGTCGAGCAGTACTTC; cdr3_aa: CASSFGSGVEQYF
d_call: TRBD1; j_call: TRBJ2-7; v_call: TRBV5-3; clone_size: .; cdr3_nt: TGTGCCAGCAGCTGGGGACAGGGGTCATACGAGCAGTACTTC; cdr3_aa: CASSWGQGSYEQYF
d_call: .; j_call: TRBJ2-3; v_call: TRBV6-4; clone_size: once; cdr3_nt: TGTGCCAGCACCCTCCGTGGTGGATCTAGCACAGATACGCAGTATTTT; cdr3_aa: CASTLRGGSSTDTQYF
d_call: .; j_call: TRBJ1-4; v_call: TRBV11-2; clone_size: .; cdr3_nt: TGTGCCAGCAGCTTCCTCCAGAGTGCAACTAATGAAAAACTGTTTTTT; cdr3_aa: CASSFLQSATNEKLFF
d_call: .; j_call: TRBJ2-3; v_call: TRBV5-8; clone_size: few; cdr3_nt: TGTGCCAGCCGCCGAATCGGCACAGATACGCAGTATTTT; cdr3_aa: CASRRIGTDTQYF
d_call: .; j_call: TRBJ2-3; v_call: TRBV4-2; clone_size: .; cdr3_nt: TGTGCCAGCAGCCAAGATTATCCAGGGGTGGGCACAGATACGCGGTATTTT; cdr3_aa: CASSQDYPGVGTDTRYF
d_call: .; j_call: TRBJ2-3; v_call: TRBV5-6; clone_size: medium-sized; cdr3_nt: TGTGCCAGCAGCCATGGGACAGATACGCAGTATTTT; cdr3_aa: CASSHGTDTQYF
d_call: .; j_call: TRBJ1-4; v_call: TRBV7-9; clone_size: .; cdr3_nt: TGTGCCTGCAGCCTCCCGACAGGCGGGACTAATGAAAAACTGTTTTTT; cdr3_aa: CACSLPTGGTNEKLFF
d_call: TRBD1; j_call: TRBJ2-7; v_call: TRBV11-2; clone_size: .; cdr3_nt: TGTGCCAGCAGCTTAGGGACAGGATACTACGAGCAGTACTTC; cdr3_aa: CASSLGTGYYEQYF
d_call: TRBD2; j_call: TRBJ2-7; v_call: TRBV7-9; clone_size: .; cdr3_nt: TGTGCCAGCAGCTTAGTGGCGGGAGTCAACGAGCAGTACTTC; cdr3_aa: CASSLVAGVNEQYF
d_call: .; j_call: TRBJ2-3; v_call: TRBV4-3; clone_size: few; cdr3_nt: TGCGCCAGCAGCCAAGGCTGGGGGCAGGCAGATACGCAGTATTTT; cdr3_aa: CASSQGWGQADTQYF